Below, one T cell receptor (beta chain) is given with its context. Its matching antigen is unknown. The sample comes from a study of cytomegalovirus exposure and HLA in healthy donors. About the research overall: The 100 to 150 validation repertoires and the roughly 690 first-cohort repertoires shared a platform, a later analysis reported. Study observations and caveats: A few chains linked to CMV were shown in vitro to be specific for CMV antigens. Cytomegalovirus-associated status was assigned to 150 to 200 TCR beta chains.

Trimming stripped 5 bases from V and 1 base from J, with 15 bases between. This CDR3 has 15 amino acids. Germline loops: CDR1 SGHNT, CDR2 YYREEE (reference sequence). The assay was immunoSEQ multiplex PCR, and TCRdb's table has in-frame clones only and misses some. The data hold over 250,000 clones, with 65% to 90% observed a single time. The specimen sequenced was PBMCs. The origin of this receptor is a woman aged 18-29 years in good health and CMV-seronegative. This rearrangement joins TRBV5-4 to TRBJ1-1; TRBD1 is a possible D gene (6 bases). This CDR3 reads CASRLQGRGNTEAFF. CDR3 nucleotides: TGTGCCAGCAGGTTACAGGGAAGGGGGAACACTGAAGCTTTCTTT.